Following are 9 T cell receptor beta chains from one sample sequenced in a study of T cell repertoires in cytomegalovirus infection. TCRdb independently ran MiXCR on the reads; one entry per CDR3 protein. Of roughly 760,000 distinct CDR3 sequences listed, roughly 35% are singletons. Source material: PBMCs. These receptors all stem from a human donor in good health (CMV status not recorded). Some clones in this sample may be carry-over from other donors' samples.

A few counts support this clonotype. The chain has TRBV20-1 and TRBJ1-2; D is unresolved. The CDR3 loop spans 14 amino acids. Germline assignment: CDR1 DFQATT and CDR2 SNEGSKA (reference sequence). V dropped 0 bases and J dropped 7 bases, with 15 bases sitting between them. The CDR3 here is CSARDPAPRGGYTF. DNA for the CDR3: TGCAGTGCTAGAGATCCAGCGCCGCGGGGTGGCTACACCTTC.

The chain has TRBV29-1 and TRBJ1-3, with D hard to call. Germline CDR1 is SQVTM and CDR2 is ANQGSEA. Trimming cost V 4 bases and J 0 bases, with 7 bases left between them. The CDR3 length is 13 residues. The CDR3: CSVGLNSGNTIYF. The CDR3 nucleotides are TGCAGCGTTGGATTGAACTCTGGAAACACCATATATTTT.

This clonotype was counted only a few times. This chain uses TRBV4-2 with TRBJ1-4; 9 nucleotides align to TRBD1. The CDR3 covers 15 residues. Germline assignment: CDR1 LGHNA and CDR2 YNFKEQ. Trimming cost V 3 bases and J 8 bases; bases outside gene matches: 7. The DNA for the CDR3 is TGTGCCAGCAGCCAGCAGGGACAGGGACCCGAAAAACTGTTTTTT. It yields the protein CASSQQGQGPEKLFF.

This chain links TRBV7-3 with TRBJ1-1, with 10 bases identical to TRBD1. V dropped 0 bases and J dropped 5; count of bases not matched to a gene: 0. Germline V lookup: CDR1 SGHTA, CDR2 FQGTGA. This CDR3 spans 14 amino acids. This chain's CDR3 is CASSLTDRGTEAFF. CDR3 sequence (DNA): TGTGCCAGCAGCTTAACGGACAGGGGGACTGAAGCTTTCTTT.

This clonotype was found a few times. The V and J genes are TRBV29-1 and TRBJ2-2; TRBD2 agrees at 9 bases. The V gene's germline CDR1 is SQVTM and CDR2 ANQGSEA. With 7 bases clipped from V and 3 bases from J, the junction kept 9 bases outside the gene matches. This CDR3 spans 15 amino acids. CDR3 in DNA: TGCAGCGGGCGGGGGGGACCTCAGCACACCGGGGAGCTGTTTTTT. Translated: CSGRGGPQHTGELFF.

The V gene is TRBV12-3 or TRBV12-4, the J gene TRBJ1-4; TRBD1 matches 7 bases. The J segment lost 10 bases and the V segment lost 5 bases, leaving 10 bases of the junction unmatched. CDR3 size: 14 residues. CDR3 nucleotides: TGTGCCAGCAGTACCGACAGGGCCCGGGGAAAACTGTTTTTT. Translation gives CASSTDRARGKLFF.

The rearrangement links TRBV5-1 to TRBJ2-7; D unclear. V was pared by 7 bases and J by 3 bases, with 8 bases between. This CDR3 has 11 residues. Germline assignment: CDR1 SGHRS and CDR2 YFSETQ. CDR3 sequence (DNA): TGCGCCAGCGGAGAATTCTACGAGCAGTACTTC. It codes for CASGEFYEQYF.

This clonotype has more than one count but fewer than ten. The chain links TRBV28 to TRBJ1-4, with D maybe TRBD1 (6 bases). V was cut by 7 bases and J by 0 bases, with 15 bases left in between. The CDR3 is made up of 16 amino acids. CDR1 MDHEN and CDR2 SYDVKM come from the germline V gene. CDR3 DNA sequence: TGTGCCAGCAACCCCGGGGGGGCTACAACTAATGAAAAACTGTTTTTT. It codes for CASNPGGATTNEKLFF.

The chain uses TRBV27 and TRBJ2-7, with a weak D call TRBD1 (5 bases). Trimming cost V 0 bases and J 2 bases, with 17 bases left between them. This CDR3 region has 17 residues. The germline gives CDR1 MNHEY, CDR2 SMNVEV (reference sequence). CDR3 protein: CASSLSTVALGPYEQYF. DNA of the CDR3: TGTGCCAGCAGTTTATCGACTGTGGCCCTGGGGCCCTACGAGCAGTACTTC.